This T cell receptor (beta chain) was retrieved from a study of blood T cell repertoires in COVID-19. Study information: COVID-19 samples collected from the United States, Italy and Spain covered acute and convalescent phases. Sources were T cells, B-cell-depleted T cells, or PBMCs; the material itself was cDNA or gDNA.

Living in 24 US areas, the participants were between roughly 18 and 90 years of age. Categorization into cohorts depended on clinical history that participants reported. TCRdb keeps only in-frame clones here, not all; method: immunoSEQ multiplex PCR. Among under 300,000 clones listed, 75% to 90% were seen once. This clonotype originated in a woman between 25 and 40 years old with acute COVID-19. Specimen: PBMCs or T cells enriched from blood (not recorded which).

The CDR3 is CASSLFSGSEQYF. The CDR3, as DNA: TGTGCCAGCAGTTTATTTTCCGGGTCCGAGCAGTACTTC. The genes are TRBV27 and TRBJ2-7, with D unclear. The CDR3 spans 13 residues. The V end was cut by 1 base, the J end by 6 bases, with 10 bases between. CDR1 MNHEY and CDR2 SMNVEV come from the germline V gene (reference sequence).